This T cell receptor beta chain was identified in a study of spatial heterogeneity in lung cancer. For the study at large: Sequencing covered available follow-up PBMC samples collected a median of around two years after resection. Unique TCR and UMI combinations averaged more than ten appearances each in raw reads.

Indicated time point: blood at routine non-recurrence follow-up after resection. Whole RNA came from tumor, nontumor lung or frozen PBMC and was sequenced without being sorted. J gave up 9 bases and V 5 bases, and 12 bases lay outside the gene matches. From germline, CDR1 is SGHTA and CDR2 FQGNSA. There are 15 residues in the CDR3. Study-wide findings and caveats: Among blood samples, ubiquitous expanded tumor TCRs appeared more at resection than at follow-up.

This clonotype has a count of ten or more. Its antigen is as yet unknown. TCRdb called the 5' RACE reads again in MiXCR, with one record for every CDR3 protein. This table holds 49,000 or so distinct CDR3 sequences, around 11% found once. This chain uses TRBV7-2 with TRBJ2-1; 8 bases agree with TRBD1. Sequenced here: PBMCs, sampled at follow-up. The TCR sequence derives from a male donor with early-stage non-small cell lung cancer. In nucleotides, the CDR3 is TGTGCCAGCAGCCTACGGACAGGGCCATGGAGTGAGCAGTTCTTC. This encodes CASSLRTGPWSEQFF.